The entry that follows covers one T cell receptor (beta chain) sequence. J gave up 0 bases and V 1 base, and 1 base lay outside the gene matches. CDR1 and CDR2 (germline): SGHVS, FNYEAQ. CDR3 size: 15 residues. This sample was included in a study of long-term antiretroviral therapy in people with HIV. Sequencing used immunoSEQ v3.0 at survey level. Using immunoSEQ multiplex PCR, the repertoire was profiled, and TCRdb retains in-frame clones only, with some absent. The table shows some 28,000 clones, with over 75% occurring only once. The sequenced sample was unsorted PBMCs, obtained 0.5 years after starting antiretroviral therapy. The TCR was taken from a woman aged 18-29 years with HIV. The V call is TRBV7-6, the J call TRBJ1-1; 8 bases are a match to TRBD1. In DNA form, the CDR3 reads TGTGCCAGCAGCTTAGGGACAGGGCTGAACACTGAAGCTTTCTTT. Translating gives CASSLGTGLNTEAFF.